The sequence of this TCR beta chain was determined in a study of identical twins. The CDR3 consists of 15 residues. The junction had 3 bases not matched to a gene; V was cut back by 0 bases and J by 2 bases. TCRdb reprocessed the 5' RACE reads via MiXCR and lists one record per CDR3 protein. The profile shows roughly 350,000 distinct CDR3 sequences, 9% of them singletons. This chain connects TRBV12-3 or TRBV12-4 to TRBJ2-7; 8 nucleotides agree with TRBD2. Sequenced input: naive T cells sorted from blood. This sequence was found in a woman aged 45-65 years in good health. CDR3 in DNA: TGTGCCAGCAGTTTAGCAGGTAGCGGGACCTACGAGCAGTACTTC. It is translated as CASSLAGSGTYEQYF.